This T cell receptor (beta chain) was sequenced for a study of cytomegalovirus exposure and HLA in healthy donors. Study-wide findings and caveats: Donors were assumed by presence/absence analyses to have roughly uniform sequencing depth. V- and J-gene trimming in TCR beta was tied to a missense DCLRE1C variant by an analysis performed later. TCR sequences were mostly rare, though some public TCRs occurred in many donors. A later analysis reported that several of the most significant clusters appeared to be linked to common viral pathogens, among them Epstein-Barr virus.

In the case of this clone: Its antigen is currently unknown.

CDR1 and CDR2 from the germline V gene are SQVTM and ANQGSEA. The J segment lost 7 bases and the V segment lost 7 bases, leaving 9 bases of the junction unmatched. This CDR3 region has 12 residues. Use of 60 Vbeta and 13 Jbeta primers characterized the PCR. Using immunoSEQ multiplex PCR, the repertoire was profiled, and TCRdb retains in-frame clones only, with some absent. Altogether about 120,000 clones are present, about 68% being singletons, with the ten largest covering over 8.5%. The TCR originated in a woman aged 40 to 50 in good health and CMV-seropositive. V gene TRBV29-1 combines with J gene TRBJ2-7; 8 positions match TRBD2. Sequenced material: PBMCs. DNA of the CDR3: TGCAGCGGGACCGGACTAGCTCGGGAGCAGTACTTC. It codes for CSGTGLAREQYF.